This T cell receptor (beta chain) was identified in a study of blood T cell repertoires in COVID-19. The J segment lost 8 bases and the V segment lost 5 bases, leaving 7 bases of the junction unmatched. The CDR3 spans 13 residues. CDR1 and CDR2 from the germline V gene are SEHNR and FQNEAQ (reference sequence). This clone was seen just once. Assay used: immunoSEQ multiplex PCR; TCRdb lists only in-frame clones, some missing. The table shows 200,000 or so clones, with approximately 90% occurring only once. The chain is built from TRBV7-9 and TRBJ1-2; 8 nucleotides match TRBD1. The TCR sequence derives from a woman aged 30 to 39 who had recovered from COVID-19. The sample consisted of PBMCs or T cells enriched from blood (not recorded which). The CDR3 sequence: CASSGQGSRGYTF. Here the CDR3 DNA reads TGTGCCAGCAGCGGACAGGGTAGCCGCGGCTACACCTTC.